Below, 17 T cell receptor beta chains from the same sample are listed, as sequenced in a study of CD8+ T cells in alopecia areata. After isolation, RNA underwent reverse transcription to generate cDNA as the sequencing template. The protocol was immunoSEQ multiplex PCR, while the TCRdb copy is restricted to in-frame clones and leaves out a portion. This sample carries about 270,000 clones, none of them present only once. Sorting of pooled cutaneous lymph node cells used CD4, CD8alpha, NKG2D, NKG2ACE and other markers. Sequencing used CD4+ T cells sorted from a lymph node. These receptors were taken from a C3H/HeJ mouse with alopecia areata. The strain bears MHC haplotype H2-k.

On this clone: Germline and genes: mouse. The DNA ends 4 residues before the CDR3 does, and the rest of the CDR3 is filled in from the germline J gene. The chain recombines TRBV13-1 with TRBJ2-5; TRBD1 matches at 7 bases. CDR3 length equals 12 residues. From germline, CDR1 is NSHNY and CDR2 SYGAGN. The DNA read from the CDR3 is TGTGCCAGCGGGGGACAGAAAGAC. Protein sequence: CASGGQKD. The CDR3 in full is CASGGQKDTQYF.

This clone was recorded a few times. Gene names follow the mouse nomenclature. The read is 4 residues too short to cover the CDR3 end, so that end is filled in from the germline J gene. The same CDR3 can be traced to other DNA sequences in this sample. This chain links TRBV13-1 with TRBJ2-4; the D gene is possibly TRBD1 (5 bases). The CDR3 is 13 residues long. Germline CDR1 and CDR2: NSHNY and SYGAGN. This CDR3 is CASSDGGENTLYF. CDR3 DNA (partial): TGTGCCAGCAGTGATGGAGGGGAAAAC.

Only a few counts were recorded for this clone. Gene names follow the mouse nomenclature. The read halts 4 residues ahead of the CDR3 end, with the missing end drawn from the germline J gene. V is TRBV19 and J is TRBJ2-4; D may be TRBD1 (6 bases). Germline lookup yields CDR1 FNHDT and CDR2 SITEND (reference sequence). Trimming removed 4 bases at V and 1 base at J, with 13 bases between. The CDR3 totals 15 residues. The CDR3 bases that were read are TGTGCCAGCAGTCCTAACAGGGTTGGTCAAAAC. Protein sequence: CASSPNRVGQN. From start to end, the CDR3 is CASSPNRVGQNTLYF. Looking up the rest from reference TRBV19 and TRBJ2-4 gives the full variable domain: GGIITQTPKFLIGQEGQKLTLKCQQNFNHDTMYWYRQDSGKGLRLIYYSITENDLQKGDLSEGYDASREKKSSFSLTVTSAQKNEMAVFLCASSPNRVGQNTLYFGAGTRLSVL.

This clone occurred a few times. Gene names refer to mouse genes. The read ends 4 residues early relative to the CDR3; the germline J gene fills the gap. Different DNA sequences within this sample yield the same CDR3. The chain is built from TRBV19 and TRBJ2-3, with D unclear. The germline V and J ends were trimmed by 2 bases and 0 bases, with 10 bases remaining between them. This CDR3 has 15 amino acids. Germline CDR1 reads FNHDT; CDR2 reads SITEND (reference sequence). The part of the CDR3 DNA that was read is TGTGCCAGCAGTATGAGGCAGACTAGTGCAGAA. Amino acid sequence: CASSMRQTSAE. The full CDR3 reads CASSMRQTSAETLYF.

Concerning this clone itself: Genes here carry mouse names. The read finishes 4 residues shy of the CDR3 end, and the germline J gene is used to complete it. The chain is built from TRBV31 and TRBJ2-2, with D perhaps matching TRBD1 (6 bases). The V and J ends lost 4 bases and 1 base respectively, with 10 bases between them. This CDR3 has 14 residues. CDR1 is GKSSPN and CDR2 is SITVG in the germline V gene. CDR3 DNA (partial): TGTGCCTGGACTCCGGGACAAAACACCGGG. This translates into CAWTPGQNTG. The whole CDR3 sequence reads CAWTPGQNTGQLYF.

This clone was detected a few times. Since a much larger clone is just one base distant, this may be a read error. Germline and genes here are mouse. Read coverage stops 4 residues before the CDR3 terminus; the germline J gene supplies the remainder. Other DNA sequences within the sample encode an identical CDR3. This chain joins TRBV13-2 and TRBJ2-3, with D perhaps matching TRBD1 (5 bases). V lost 3 bases to trimming and J lost 3 bases, with 5 bases between them. The CDR3 consists of 12 residues. Germline-derived CDR1 and CDR2 are NNHNN and SYGAGS (reference sequence). Incomplete CDR3 DNA: TGTGCCAGCGGTGGGACAGCAGAA. It is translated as CASGGTAE. The whole CDR3 sequence reads CASGGTAETLYF.

This clone was detected a few times. Gene names follow the mouse nomenclature. The read ends 4 residues before the CDR3 terminus; that terminus is restored from the germline J gene. In the same sample, other DNA sequences code for this CDR3. The genes are TRBV31 and TRBJ2-3; TRBD1 matches at 9 bases. Per the germline V gene, CDR1 is GKSSPN and CDR2 is SITVG. The CDR3 runs to 15 residues. The V segment lost 3 bases and the J segment 0 bases; nucleotides outside the gene matches: 4. The CDR3: CAWSPGQGSAETLYF. The sequenced CDR3 bases are TGTGCCTGGAGCCCGGGACAGGGAAGTGCAGAA.

There are many counts of this clone. All gene names here are mouse names. Read sequence stops 4 residues before the CDR3 end, and the germline J gene provides the missing end. The rearrangement uses TRBV17 and TRBJ2-1; tentatively, D is TRBD2 (7 bases). CDR1 and CDR2 from the germline V gene are MNHDT and YYDKIL. This CDR3 region has 15 residues. The V end lost 0 bases, the J end lost 3 bases, and 9 bases lay between the germline ends. This chain's CDR3 is CASSRDRGAYAEQFF. Incomplete CDR3 DNA: TGTGCTAGCAGTAGAGATCGGGGGGCCTATGCT. Full variable domain (remainder filled in from reference TRBV17 and TRBJ2-1): DTTVKQNPRYKLARVGKPVNLICSQTMNHDTMYWYQKKPNQAPKLLLFYYDKILNREADTFEKFQSSRPNNSFCSLYIGSAGLEYSAMYLCASSRDRGAYAEQFFGPGTRLTVL.

The sample holds a few counts of this clone. The gene names here belong to mouse. The read halts 4 residues ahead of the CDR3 end, with the missing end drawn from the germline J gene. The V and J genes are TRBV14 and TRBJ2-5; possible D gene TRBD1, 6 bases. The CDR3 spans 15 residues. Looked up from germline, CDR1 is SGHDT and CDR2 is FRDEAV. Trimming took 5 bases from V and 2 from J, leaving 15 bases between them. The CDR3 bases that were read are TGTGCCAGCAGCCTCACAGGGTTTGGCCAAGAC. Protein product: CASSLTGFGQD. The whole CDR3 sequence reads CASSLTGFGQDTQYF. Together with reference TRBV14 and TRBJ2-5, the CDR3 gives the full variable domain: EAGVTQSPRYAVLQEGQAVSFWCDPISGHDTLYWYQQPRDQGPQLLVYFRDEAVIDNSQLPSDRFSAVRPKGTNSTLKIQSAKQGDTATYLCASSLTGFGQDTQYFGPGTRLLVL.

Regarding this clone: These gene names are mouse names. Read sequence stops 4 residues before the CDR3 end, and the germline J gene provides the missing end. The sample contains more than one DNA sequence encoding this CDR3. The chain links TRBV1 to TRBJ2-1; D is unresolved. V was pared by 1 base and J by 1 base, with 2 bases between. The CDR3 is 13 amino acids. Germline V gene data show CDR1 as NSQYPW and CDR2 as LRSPGD (reference sequence). The covered CDR3 bases are TGCACCTGCAGTGCAGTCAACTATGCT. It translates to CTCSAVNYA. The whole CDR3 protein is CTCSAVNYAEQFF.

At least ten counts were recorded for this clone. Gene and germline names: mouse. The CDR3 end lies 4 residues beyond the end of the read and is filled in from the germline J gene. Other DNA sequences in this specimen translate into the identical CDR3. V and J are TRBV17 and TRBJ2-2; D is unresolved. Germline loops: CDR1 MNHDT, CDR2 YYDKIL. V lost 1 base and J lost 0, with 6 bases in between. The CDR3 is 15 residues long. The CDR3 sequence is CASSRGQANTGQLYF. The DNA read from the CDR3 is TGTGCTAGCAGTAGAGGACAAGCAAACACCGGG.

This clone turned up a few times. The listed genes are named as in mouse. Coverage ceases 4 residues before the CDR3 finishes, and the germline J gene fills in the end. This chain connects TRBV13-2 to TRBJ2-7; 8 bases line up with TRBD1. Germline V gene sequence: CDR1 NNHNN, CDR2 SYGAGS (reference sequence). V trimming: 7 bases; J trimming: 1 base; junction bases outside the gene matches: 1. The CDR3 has 12 amino acids. The CDR3 loop is CASQGASYEQYF. The sequenced CDR3 bases are TGTGCCAGCCAGGGGGCTTCCTAT.

This clone has only a few counts. Gene names are the mouse ones. The CDR3 end falls 4 residues outside the read, so it is completed with the germline J gene. The chain recombines TRBV19 with TRBJ2-2; 7 bases agree with TRBD2. CDR1 and CDR2 (germline): FNHDT, SITEND (reference sequence). V shed 4 bases and J 0 bases; nucleotides not matched to a gene: 6. CDR3 length: 16 residues. The covered CDR3 bases are TGTGCCAGCAGTTCCGGACTGGTCGCAAACACCGGG. As protein: CASSSGLVANTG. The full CDR3 protein is CASSSGLVANTGQLYF.

This clone was seen a few times. Gene names and germline refer to mouse. Read data end 4 residues before the CDR3 end; the end is taken from the germline J gene. The V gene is TRBV31, the J gene TRBJ2-2, with D perhaps matching TRBD2 (7 bases). The CDR3 loop spans 16 amino acids. Germline V gives CDR1 GKSSPN, CDR2 SITVG. V lost 0 bases and J 1 base, leaving 12 bases between the germline ends. This chain's CDR3 is CAWSLEGGINTGQLYF. The DNA read from the CDR3 is TGTGCCTGGAGTCTCGAGGGGGGGATAAACACCGGG.

This clone was observed a few times. Gene names follow the mouse nomenclature. The read ends 4 residues shy of where the CDR3 ends; the end is completed using the germline J gene. The chain uses TRBV13-3 and TRBJ2-1, with 7 bases fitting TRBD1. V dropped 2 bases and J dropped 6; count of bases not matched to a gene: 5. The CDR3 consists of 14 residues. Germline V gene data show CDR1 as NNHDY and CDR2 as SYVADS. The sequenced CDR3 bases are TGTGCCAGCAGTGAGCAGACAGGGTTTGCT. It is translated as CASSEQTGFA. The whole CDR3 reads CASSEQTGFAEQFF.

On this clone: These gene names are mouse names. CDR3 DNA (partial): TGTGCCAGCAGTCTCCGGGACAGGGAGACAGAA. It is translated as CASSLRDRETE. The complete CDR3 protein is CASSLRDRETETLYF. The rearrangement joins TRBV24 to TRBJ2-3, with 9 bases identical to TRBD1. The sequence runs out 4 residues before the end of the CDR3; the remainder is reconstructed from the germline J gene. V shed 3 bases, J shed 4 bases, and the junction held 5 bases outside the gene matches. CDR1 is KGHTA and CDR2 is FRNEEI in the germline V gene. The CDR3 spans 15 residues.

This clone was seen a few times. Genes here carry mouse names. The CDR3 extends 4 residues past the end of the read, so its final part is completed from the germline J gene. The V call is TRBV13-3, the J call TRBJ2-7, with TRBD2 matching 7 bases. The CDR3 covers 13 residues. Germline lookup yields CDR1 NNHDY and CDR2 SYVADS. CDR3 bases read: TGTGCCAGCAGTGTCCTGGGGGTTTAT. Its translation: CASSVLGVY. The whole CDR3 region reads CASSVLGVYEQYF.